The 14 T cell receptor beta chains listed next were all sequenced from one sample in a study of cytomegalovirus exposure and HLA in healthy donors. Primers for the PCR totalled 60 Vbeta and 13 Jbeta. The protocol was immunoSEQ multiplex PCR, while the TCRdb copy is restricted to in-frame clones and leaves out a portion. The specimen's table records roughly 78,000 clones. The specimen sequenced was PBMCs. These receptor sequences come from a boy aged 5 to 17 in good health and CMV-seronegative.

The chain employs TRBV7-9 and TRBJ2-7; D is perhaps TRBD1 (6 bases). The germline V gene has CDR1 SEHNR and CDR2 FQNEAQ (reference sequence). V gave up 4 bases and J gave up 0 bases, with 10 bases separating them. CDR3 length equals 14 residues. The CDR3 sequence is CASSSGQSSYEQYF. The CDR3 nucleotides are TGTGCCAGCAGCTCTGGACAGAGCTCCTACGAGCAGTACTTC. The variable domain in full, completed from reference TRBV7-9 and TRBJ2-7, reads DTGVSQNPRHKITKRGQNVTFRCDPISEHNRLYWYRQTLGQGPEFLTYFQNEAQLEKSRLLSDRFSAERPKGSFSTLEIQRTEQGDSAMYLCASSSGQSSYEQYFGPGTRLTVT.

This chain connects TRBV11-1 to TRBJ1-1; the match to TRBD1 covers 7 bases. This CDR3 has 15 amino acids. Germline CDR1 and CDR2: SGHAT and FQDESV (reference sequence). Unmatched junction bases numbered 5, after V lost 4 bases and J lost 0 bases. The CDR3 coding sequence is TGTGCCAGCAGCTCGACAGGGCGCTTGAACACTGAAGCTTTCTTT. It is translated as CASSSTGRLNTEAFF.

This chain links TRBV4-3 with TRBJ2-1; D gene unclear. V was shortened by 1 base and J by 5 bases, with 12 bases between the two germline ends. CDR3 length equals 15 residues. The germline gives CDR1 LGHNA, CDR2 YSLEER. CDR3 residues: CASSQVGELDNEQFF. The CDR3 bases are TGCGCCAGCAGCCAAGTTGGAGAACTCGACAATGAGCAGTTCTTC.

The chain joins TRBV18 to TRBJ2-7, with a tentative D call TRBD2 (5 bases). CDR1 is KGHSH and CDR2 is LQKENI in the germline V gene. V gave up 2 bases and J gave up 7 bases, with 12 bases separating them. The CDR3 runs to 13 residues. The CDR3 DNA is TGTGCCAGCTCACCATCTGAGGGATTGGAGCAGTACTTC. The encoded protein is CASSPSEGLEQYF.

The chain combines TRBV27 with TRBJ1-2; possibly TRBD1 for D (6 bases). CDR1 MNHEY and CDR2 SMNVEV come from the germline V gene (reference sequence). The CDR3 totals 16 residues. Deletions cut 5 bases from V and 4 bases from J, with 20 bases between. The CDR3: CASSPDSPPRAYGYTF. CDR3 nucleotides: TGTGCCAGCAGTCCGGACAGTCCCCCAAGGGCCTATGGCTACACCTTC.

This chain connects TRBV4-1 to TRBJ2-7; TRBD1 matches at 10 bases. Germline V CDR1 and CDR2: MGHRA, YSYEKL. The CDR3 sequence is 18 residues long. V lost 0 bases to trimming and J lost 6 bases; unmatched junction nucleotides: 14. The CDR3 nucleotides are TGCGCCAGCAGCCAAGACTTTCCAGGGACAGGGGTAGTAGGCGAGCAGTACTTC. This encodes CASSQDFPGTGVVGEQYF.

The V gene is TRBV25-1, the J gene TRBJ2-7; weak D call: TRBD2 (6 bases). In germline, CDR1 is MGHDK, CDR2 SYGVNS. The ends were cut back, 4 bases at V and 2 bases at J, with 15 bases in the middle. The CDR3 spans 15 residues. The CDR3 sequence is CASSGRGLGTYEQYF. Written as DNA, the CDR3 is TGTGCCAGCAGTGGCCGGGGGTTAGGGACCTACGAGCAGTACTTC.

This CDR3 reads CASSPPGGVARKEQYF. In nucleotides, the CDR3 is TGTGCCAGCTCACCACCGGGAGGGGTCGCGAGGAAGGAGCAGTACTTC. The chain uses TRBV18 and TRBJ2-7; 7 bases match TRBD2. The ends lost 0 bases at V and 7 bases at J; junction bases unmatched: 12. Germline CDR1 KGHSH, CDR2 LQKENI. The CDR3 covers 16 residues.

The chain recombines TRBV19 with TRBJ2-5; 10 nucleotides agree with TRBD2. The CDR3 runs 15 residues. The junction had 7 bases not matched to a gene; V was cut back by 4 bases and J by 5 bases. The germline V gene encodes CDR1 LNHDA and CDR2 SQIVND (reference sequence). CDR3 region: CASSRSGRAGETQYF. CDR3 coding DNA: TGTGCCAGTAGTAGAAGCGGGAGGGCCGGGGAGACCCAGTACTTC.

CDR3 region: CASSQEAGAGYGYTF. CDR3 coding DNA: TGTGCCAGCAGCCAAGAGGCAGGGGCGGGCTATGGCTACACCTTC. The rearrangement joins TRBV4-2 to TRBJ1-2, with D possibly TRBD1 on 6 matching bases. The CDR3 sequence is 15 residues long. Germline V lookup: CDR1 LGHNA, CDR2 YNFKEQ. The V gene lost 0 bases and the J gene lost 4 bases, with 12 bases spanning the gap.

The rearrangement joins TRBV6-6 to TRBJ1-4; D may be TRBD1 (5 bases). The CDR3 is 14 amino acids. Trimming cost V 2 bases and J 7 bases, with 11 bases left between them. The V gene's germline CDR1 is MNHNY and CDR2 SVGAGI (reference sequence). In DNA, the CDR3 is TGTGCCAGCAGTTACGCAGGAGGGGCTGAAAAACTGTTTTTT. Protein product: CASSYAGGAEKLFF.

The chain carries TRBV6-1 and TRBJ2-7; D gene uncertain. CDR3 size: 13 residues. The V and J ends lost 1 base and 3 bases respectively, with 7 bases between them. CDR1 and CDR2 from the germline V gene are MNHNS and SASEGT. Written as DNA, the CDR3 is TGTGCCAGCAGTGAAGGTGGCCGCTACGAGCAGTACTTC. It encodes CASSEGGRYEQYF.

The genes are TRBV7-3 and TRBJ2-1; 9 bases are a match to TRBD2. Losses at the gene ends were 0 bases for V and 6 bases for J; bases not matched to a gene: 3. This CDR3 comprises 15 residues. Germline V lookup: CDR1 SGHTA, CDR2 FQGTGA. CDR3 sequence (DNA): TGTGCCAGCAGCTTAACGCGGACTAGCGCCAATGAGCAGTTCTTC. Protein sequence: CASSLTRTSANEQFF. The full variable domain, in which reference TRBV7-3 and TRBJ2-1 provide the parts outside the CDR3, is GAGVSQTPSNKVTEKGKYVELRCDPISGHTALYWYRQSLGQGPEFLIYFQGTGAADDSGLPNDRFFAVRPEGSVSTLKIQRTERGDSAVYLCASSLTRTSANEQFFGPGTRLTVL.

In DNA, the CDR3 is TGTGCCTGTGCAGGGAAAGCTCTTGGGGAAAAACTGTTTTTT. Translated: CACAGKALGEKLFF. The chain couples TRBV30 to TRBJ1-4; maybe TRBD1 (5 bases). This CDR3 contains 14 residues. V gave up 6 bases and J gave up 8 bases, with 19 bases separating them. Germline CDR1 is GTSNPN and CDR2 is SVGIG (reference sequence).